These 13 T cell receptor beta chains came from one sample sequenced in a study of T-cell memory formation after mild COVID-19. Each CDR3 protein is one row after TCRdb ran MiXCR on the 5' RACE reads. There are roughly 560,000 distinct CDR3 sequences in the sample; approximately 20% occur only once, and around 12% lies in the top ten. The material sequenced was PBMCs or a T cell subset sorted from them (not recorded which). The receptors come from an adult woman who had mild COVID-19 (a few samples of this study predate the infection). Cell type and time point are not known.

This clonotype was seen a few times. V gene TRBV12-3 or TRBV12-4 combines with J gene TRBJ1-4, with D maybe TRBD1 (6 bases). This CDR3 contains 16 residues. V lost 1 base, J lost 2 bases, and 11 bases lay in between. The CDR3 region is CASSLGWGATNEKLFF. The CDR3 coding sequence is TGTGCCAGCAGTTTAGGGTGGGGGGCGACTAATGAAAAACTGTTTTTT.

J is TRBJ2-3 and V is TRBV7-6; TRBD2 matches 13 bases. The CDR3 extends over 16 amino acids. Trimming cost V 5 bases and J 5 bases; bases outside gene matches: 7. Per the germline V gene, CDR1 is SGHVS and CDR2 is FNYEAQ. The chain's CDR3 is CASSPRTSGGIDTQYF. CDR3 nucleotides: TGTGCCAGCAGCCCCAGGACTAGCGGGGGTATAGATACGCAGTATTTT.

The V and J genes are TRBV5-6 and TRBJ2-1; TRBD1 or TRBD2 may be the D gene (5 bases each). Germline CDR1 is SGHDT and CDR2 is YYEEEE. The V and J ends lost 0 bases and 14 bases respectively, with 12 bases between them. The CDR3 runs to 12 residues. DNA of the CDR3: TGTGCCAGCAGCTTGGCCGGGGCTAGTGAGTTCTTC. As protein: CASSLAGASEFF. Filled out from reference TRBV5-6 and TRBJ2-1, the complete variable domain reads DAGVTQSPTHLIKTRGQQVTLRCSPKSGHDTVSWYQQALGQGPQFIFQYYEEEERQRGNFPDRFSGHQFPNYSSELNVNALLLGDSALYLCASSLAGASEFFGPGTRLTVL.

The gene calls are TRBV20-1 and TRBJ2-1; D is unresolved. The ends were cut back, 1 base at V and 5 bases at J, with 9 bases in the middle. Germline CDR1 is DFQATT and CDR2 is SNEGSKA (reference sequence). The CDR3 has 13 residues. CDR3 bases: TGCAGTGCTAGAGTAGTAAACCACAATGAGCAGTTCTTC. As protein: CSARVVNHNEQFF.

This clonotype occurred a few times. This chain links TRBV14 with TRBJ2-5; the D is unclear. With 1 base removed from V and 5 bases from J, the gap between germline ends came to 8 bases. There are 13 residues in the CDR3. In germline, CDR1 is SGHDN, CDR2 FVKESK. The CDR3 here is CASSQGVEETQYF. The DNA for the CDR3 is TGTGCCAGCAGCCAAGGGGTCGAGGAGACCCAGTACTTC. Together with reference TRBV14 and TRBJ2-5, the CDR3 gives the full variable domain: EAGVTQFPSHSVIEKGQTVTLRCDPISGHDNLYWYRRVMGKEIKFLLHFVKESKQDESGMPNNRFLAERTGGTYSTLKVQPAELEDSGVYFCASSQGVEETQYFGPGTRLLVL.

This clonotype has more than one count but fewer than ten. The rearrangement joins TRBV20-1 to TRBJ2-2, with 10 bases identical to TRBD1. There are 14 residues in the CDR3. The ends lost 6 bases at V and 5 bases at J; junction bases unmatched: 6. Germline V lookup: CDR1 DFQATT, CDR2 SNEGSKA (reference sequence). CDR3 nucleotide sequence: TGCAGTGCGCACCGGGACAGGGGAACCGGGGAGCTGTTTTTT. This gives the protein CSAHRDRGTGELFF.

This chain joins TRBV4-1 and TRBJ1-5, with a tentative D call TRBD1 (5 bases). The CDR3 is 19 amino acids. Looked up from germline, CDR1 is MGHRA and CDR2 is YSYEKL. V lost 1 base, J lost 1 base, and 20 bases lay in between. The CDR3, as DNA: TGCGCCAGCAGCCAAGTGAGGAATTTGGGTGGGGGGAGCAATCAGCCCCAGCATTTT. This encodes CASSQVRNLGGGSNQPQHF.

There are a few counts of this clonotype. The chain uses TRBV12-3 or TRBV12-4 and TRBJ1-6; D not resolved. Trimming cost V 2 bases and J 7 bases, with 12 bases left between them. This CDR3 has 15 residues. Here the CDR3 reads CASSLRWRLNSPLHF. CDR3 nucleotides: TGTGCCAGCAGTTTAAGGTGGCGGCTAAATTCACCCCTCCACTTT.

This clonotype has more than one count but fewer than ten. The chain joins TRBV13 to TRBJ2-3, with 9 nucleotides matching TRBD2. Unmatched junction bases numbered 10, after V lost 5 bases and J lost 1 base. The CDR3 is made up of 17 amino acids. From germline, CDR1 is PRHDT and CDR2 FYEKMQ (reference sequence). This CDR3 reads CASSPLAGSGGTDTQYF. CDR3 bases: TGTGCCAGCAGCCCCCTAGCGGGAAGTGGAGGCACAGATACGCAGTATTTT. Combining the CDR3 with reference TRBV13 and TRBJ2-3 gives the whole variable domain AAGVIQSPRHLIKEKRETATLKCYPIPRHDTVYWYQQGPGQDPQFLISFYEKMQSDKGSIPDRFSAQQFSDYHSELNMSSLELGDSALYFCASSPLAGSGGTDTQYFGPGTRLTVL.

The V call is TRBV14, the J call TRBJ2-1; D gene ambiguous. V lost 1 base, J lost 3 bases, and 10 bases lay in between. The germline V gene encodes CDR1 SGHDN and CDR2 FVKESK. The CDR3 covers 15 residues. The CDR3 is CASSQGKSIYNEQFF. CDR3 coding DNA: TGTGCCAGCAGCCAAGGGAAGTCGATCTACAATGAGCAGTTCTTC.

This clonotype has more than one count but fewer than ten. This chain connects TRBV14 to TRBJ1-2, with a possible D match to TRBD1 (6 bases). The germline V gene encodes CDR1 SGHDN and CDR2 FVKESK. Between the trimmed V and J ends, which lost 4 bases and 4 bases, there was a span of 19 bases. The CDR3 contains 16 residues. The CDR3 coding sequence is TGTGCCAGCAGCCCCACCACACGACGGACAGTCTATGGCTACACCTTC. Its translation: CASSPTTRRTVYGYTF.

This clonotype has ten or more counts. A junction boundary mismatches the germline segment, possibly from a read error. The chain couples TRBV5-1 to TRBJ1-1, with a possible D match to TRBD1 (5 bases). The CDR3 has 13 amino acids. Looked up from germline, CDR1 is SGHRS and CDR2 is YFSETQ. CDR3 loop: CASSLGTNTEAFF. The DNA of the CDR3 is TGTGCCAGCAGCCTTGGGACGAACACTGAAGCTTTCTTT.

The rearrangement joins TRBV7-9 to TRBJ1-1, with D uncertain. Trimming took off 1 base at V and 7 bases at J, with 7 bases between the two ends. The V gene's germline CDR1 is SEHNR and CDR2 FQNEAQ (reference sequence). CDR3 length: 12 residues. CDR3 sequence reads: CASSLGSHEAFF. In DNA, the CDR3 is TGTGCCAGCAGCTTAGGCAGCCATGAAGCTTTCTTT.